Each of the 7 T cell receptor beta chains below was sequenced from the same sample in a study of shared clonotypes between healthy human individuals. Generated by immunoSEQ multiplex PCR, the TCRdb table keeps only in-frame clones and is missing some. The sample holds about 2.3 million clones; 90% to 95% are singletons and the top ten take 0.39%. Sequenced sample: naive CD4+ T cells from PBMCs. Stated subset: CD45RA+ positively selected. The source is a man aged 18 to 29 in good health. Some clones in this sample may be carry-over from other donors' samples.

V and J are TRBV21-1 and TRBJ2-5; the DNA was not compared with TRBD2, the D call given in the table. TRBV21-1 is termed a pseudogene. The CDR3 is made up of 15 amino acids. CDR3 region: CASSKKVRRSPAFYF. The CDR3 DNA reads TGTGCCAGCAGCAAAAAAGTCCGGCGGAGTCCAGCCTTTTACTTC.

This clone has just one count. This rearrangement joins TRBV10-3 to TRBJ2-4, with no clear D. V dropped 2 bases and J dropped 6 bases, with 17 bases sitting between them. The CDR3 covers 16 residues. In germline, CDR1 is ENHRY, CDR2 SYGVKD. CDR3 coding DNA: TGTGCCATCAGTGAGATCGGACCGTTCTTGGGAAACATTCAGTACTTC. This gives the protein CAISEIGPFLGNIQYF.

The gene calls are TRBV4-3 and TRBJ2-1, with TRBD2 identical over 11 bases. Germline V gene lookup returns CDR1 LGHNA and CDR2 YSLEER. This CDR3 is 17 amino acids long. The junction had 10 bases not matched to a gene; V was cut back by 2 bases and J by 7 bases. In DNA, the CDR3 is TGCGCCAGCAGCCAACCCGGGACTAGCGGTAGTGGGAATGAGCAGTTCTTC. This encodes CASSQPGTSGSGNEQFF.

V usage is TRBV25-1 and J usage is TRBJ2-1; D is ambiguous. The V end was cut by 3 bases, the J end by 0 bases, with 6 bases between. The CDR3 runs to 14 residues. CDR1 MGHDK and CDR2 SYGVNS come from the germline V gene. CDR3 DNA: TGTGCCAGCAGTGAGCCAGGCTCCTACAATGAGCAGTTCTTC. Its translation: CASSEPGSYNEQFF.

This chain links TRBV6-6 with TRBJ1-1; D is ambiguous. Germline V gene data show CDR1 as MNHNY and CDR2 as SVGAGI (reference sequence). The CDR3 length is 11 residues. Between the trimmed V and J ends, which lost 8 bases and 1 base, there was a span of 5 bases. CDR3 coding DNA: TGTGCCAGCGCGGGGAACACTGAAGCTTTCTTT. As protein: CASAGNTEAFF.

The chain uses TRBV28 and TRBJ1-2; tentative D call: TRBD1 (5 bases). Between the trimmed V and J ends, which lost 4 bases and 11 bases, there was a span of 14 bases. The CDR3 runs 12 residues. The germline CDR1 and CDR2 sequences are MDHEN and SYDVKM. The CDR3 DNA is TGTGCCAGCAGTTCCCCGGGACGCCAGTACACCTTC. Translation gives CASSSPGRQYTF.

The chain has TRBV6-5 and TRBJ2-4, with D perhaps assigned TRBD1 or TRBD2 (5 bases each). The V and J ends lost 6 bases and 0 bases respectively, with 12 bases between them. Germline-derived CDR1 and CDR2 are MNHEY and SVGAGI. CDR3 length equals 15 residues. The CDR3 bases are TGTGCCAGCAGGCCGGGGACGATAGCCAAAAACATTCAGTACTTC. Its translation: CASRPGTIAKNIQYF.